This entry describes one T cell receptor (beta chain). There are a few counts of this clonotype. Its antigen specificity is not known. Base quality data are lacking; no much larger clone is found one base away. CDR1 SGHNT and CDR2 YYREEE were looked up in the germline V gene (reference sequence). Ends trimmed: V by 0 bases, J by 0 bases; bases unmatched to a gene: 9. The CDR3, cysteine through phenylalanine, is 19 amino acids long. The kept DNA is CDR3 alone, 57 bases in frame from the first base. The data were obtained in a study of CD8 T cells in ankylosing spondylitis (TCRdb year 2017). Looking at the study overall: The study profiled T cell receptor beta repertoires in healthy donors and ankylosing spondylitis patients to find disease-linked TCR variants. In total, the full study cohort was made up of roughly 100 healthy donors and 25 ankylosing spondylitis patients. Peripheral blood was sampled, and synovial fluid was also collected from ankylosing spondylitis patients. What the study reported, not specific to this receptor: Some TCR beta motif variants had previously been reported in synovial fluid and blood of reactive arthritis patients, which suggested common disease-initiation mechanisms. A TCR beta motif of about 8 highly homologous amino acid variants appeared characteristic of blood from ankylosing spondylitis patients. In peripheral blood, the disease-linked clones were found at relatively low frequencies and had a CD8+ phenotype. Significant enrichment of the disease-linked clones was reported in matched synovial fluid samples from ankylosing spondylitis patients.

The sequencing machine was an Illumina HiSeq 2500. Quantitative 5'-RACE with molecular barcodes was the method used to prepare the TCR beta libraries. Per the source publication's procedure: Disease-linked TCR variants were identified with a new computational method built on a probabilistic model of VDJ rearrangement. TCRdb handled the public reads itself, with Q25 trimming in fastp and clone calling in MiXCR, and kept productive beta chains. Rows with a matching CDR3 protein are joined into one entry that keeps the most common DNA and genes. These V and J calls are TCRdb output, not the study's own analysis. The sample data list under 450,000 distinct CDR3 sequences, and about 15% of these were observed just once. In total, the top ten clones hold about 0.94% of the sample.

The receptor was isolated from a male donor with ankylosing spondylitis. Sequenced input: blood, either unsorted or a sorted T cell fraction (not recorded which). This sequence uses TRBV5-4 and TRBJ1-5; the junction holds 10 bases that match TRBD1. At the DNA level, the sequence is TGTGCCAGCAGCTTGGTAGCGGGACAGGGGAGTTATAGCAATCAGCCCCAGCATTTT. Translated, this gives CASSLVAGQGSYSNQPQHF.